What follows is one T cell receptor beta chain and its context. Antigen specificity is unknown. This entry belongs to a study of cytomegalovirus exposure and HLA in healthy donors. Overall study: The same platform was used for the 100 to 150 validation repertoires and the approximately 670 first-cohort repertoires, a later analysis reported.

Only in-frame clones appear in the TCRdb table, and some are missing; sequencing was by immunoSEQ multiplex PCR. The repertoire holds some 60,000 clones, with approximately 96% as singletons. V lost 3 bases, J lost 0 bases, and 9 bases lay in between. Germline-derived CDR1 and CDR2 are MNHEY and SMNVEV (reference sequence). The CDR3 is made up of 14 amino acids. Findings of the study overall: The classifier, whose performance was assessed in both the original and validation cohorts, reportedly diagnosed cytomegalovirus status with high specificity and sensitivity. One later analysis, an examination of the 120 or so validation repertoires, found that first-cohort TCR clusters tended to co-occur in them.

The sequenced sample was PBMCs. This sequence was found in a man younger than 35 in good health and CMV-seronegative. The chain is built from TRBV27 and TRBJ2-7; D might be TRBD2 (6 bases). This CDR3 is CASSFGGSSYEQYF. CDR3 coding DNA: TGTGCCAGCAGTTTCGGAGGGTCCTCCTACGAGCAGTACTTC.